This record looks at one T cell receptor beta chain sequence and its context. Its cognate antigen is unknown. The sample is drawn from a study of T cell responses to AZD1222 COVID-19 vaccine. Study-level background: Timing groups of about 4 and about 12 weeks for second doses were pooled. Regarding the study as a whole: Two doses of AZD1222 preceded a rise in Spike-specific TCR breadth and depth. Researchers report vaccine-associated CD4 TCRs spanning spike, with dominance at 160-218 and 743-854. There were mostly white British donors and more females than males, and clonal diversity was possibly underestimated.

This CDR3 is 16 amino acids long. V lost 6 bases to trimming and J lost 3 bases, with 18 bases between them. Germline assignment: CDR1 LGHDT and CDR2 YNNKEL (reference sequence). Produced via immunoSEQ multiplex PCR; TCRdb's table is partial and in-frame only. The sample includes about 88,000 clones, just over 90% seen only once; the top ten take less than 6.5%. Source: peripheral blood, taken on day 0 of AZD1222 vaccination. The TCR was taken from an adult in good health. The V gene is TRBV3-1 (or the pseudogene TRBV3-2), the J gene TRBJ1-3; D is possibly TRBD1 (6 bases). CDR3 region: CASRLGSGARGNTIYF. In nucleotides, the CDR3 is TGTGCCAGCAGGCTCGGTTCAGGGGCACGTGGAAACACCATATATTTT.